Below are 2 T cell receptor beta chains sequenced from a single sample in a study of post-analysis software for immune sequencing data. Study conclusions and caveats: Elevated frequency relative to controls characterized several TRBV segments in patients, TRBV5-6, TRBV5-1 and TRBV20-1 among them.

The TCR beta cDNA libraries contained unique molecular identifiers. MiXCR was run by TCRdb on the PCR reads, yielding one entry per CDR3 protein. In the table there are roughly 540,000 distinct CDR3 sequences, approximately 34% of which are singletons. What these receptors recognize is not known. The sample consisted of blood. The receptors come from a girl aged 2-17 years with multiple sclerosis.

This clonotype showed up just a few times. The chain joins TRBV12-3 or TRBV12-4 to TRBJ1-6; TRBD1 is a possible D gene (6 bases). Trimming took off 3 bases at V and 9 bases at J, with 15 bases between the two ends. The CDR3 runs to 15 residues. CDR3 coding DNA: TGTGCCAGCAGTTTGGGGCAGGGGTATCGTTCACCCCTCCACTTT. Amino acid sequence: CASSLGQGYRSPLHF.

The V call is TRBV20-1, the J call TRBJ1-6, with 8 bases that match TRBD1. Germline assignment: CDR1 DFQATT and CDR2 SNEGSKA (reference sequence). Trimming removed 6 bases from V and 4 bases from J; junction bases left unmatched: 8. The CDR3 length is 15 residues. CDR3 amino acids: CSARQGMGYNSPLHF. In nucleotides, the CDR3 is TGCAGTGCAAGACAGGGGATGGGATATAATTCACCCCTCCACTTT.